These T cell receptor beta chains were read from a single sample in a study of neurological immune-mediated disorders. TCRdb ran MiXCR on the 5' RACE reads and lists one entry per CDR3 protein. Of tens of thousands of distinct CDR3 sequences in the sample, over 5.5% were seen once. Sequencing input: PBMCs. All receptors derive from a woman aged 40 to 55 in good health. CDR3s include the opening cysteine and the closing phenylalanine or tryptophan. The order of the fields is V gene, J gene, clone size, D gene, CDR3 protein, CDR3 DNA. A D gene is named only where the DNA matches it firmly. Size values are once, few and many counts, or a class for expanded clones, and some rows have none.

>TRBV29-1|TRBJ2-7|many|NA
CSVGSSLWSEQYF
TGCAGCGTTGGGAGCTCCCTTTGGAGCGAGCAGTACTTC
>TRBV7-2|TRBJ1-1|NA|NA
CAISLDSNTEAFF
TGTGCCATCAGCTTAGACTCGAACACTGAAGCTTTCTTT
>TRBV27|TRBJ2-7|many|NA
CASRAQGRETYEQYF
TGTGCCAGCAGAGCCCAGGGGCGGGAGACATATGAGCAGTACTTC
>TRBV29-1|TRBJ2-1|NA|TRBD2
CSVGGTNNNEQFF
TGCAGCGTTGGGGGGACTAATAACAATGAGCAGTTCTTC
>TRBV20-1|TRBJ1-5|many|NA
CSAHNTGPSNQPQHF
TGCAGTGCCCACAATACTGGCCCGAGCAATCAGCCCCAGCATTTT
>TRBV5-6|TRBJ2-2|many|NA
CASSSPRQVTTGELFF
TGTGCCAGCAGCTCCCCGAGACAGGTCACCACCGGGGAGCTGTTTTTT
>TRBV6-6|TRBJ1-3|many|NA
CASSFPPWRDSGNTIYF
TGTGCCAGCAGTTTCCCCCCCTGGCGGGACTCTGGAAACACCATATATTTT
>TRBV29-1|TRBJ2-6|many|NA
CSVGGETGANVLTF
TGCAGCGTTGGAGGCGAGACTGGGGCCAACGTCCTGACTTTC
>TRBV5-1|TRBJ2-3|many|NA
CASSLDGTSTDTQYF
TGCGCCAGCAGCTTGGACGGTACTAGCACAGATACGCAGTATTTT
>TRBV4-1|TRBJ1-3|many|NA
CASQRGLWPGSGGNTIYF
TGCGCCAGCCAGAGGGGCCTGTGGCCGGGCTCGGGTGGAAACACCATATATTTT
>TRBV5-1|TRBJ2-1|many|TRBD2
CASSFTSGRALGTRNEQFF
TGCGCCAGCAGCTTTACTAGCGGGAGGGCCTTGGGTACCCGGAATGAGCAGTTCTTC
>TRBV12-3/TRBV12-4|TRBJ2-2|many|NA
CASSLGSGELFF
TGTGCCAGCAGCCTTGGCTCCGGGGAGCTGTTTTTT
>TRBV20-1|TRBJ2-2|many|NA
CSARGDLNTGELFF
TGCAGTGCTAGAGGGGACTTGAACACCGGGGAGCTGTTTTTT
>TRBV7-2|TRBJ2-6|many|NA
CASSLGFGPNRSGANVLTF
TGTGCCAGCAGCTTAGGATTCGGACCCAACCGCTCTGGGGCCAACGTCCTGACTTTC
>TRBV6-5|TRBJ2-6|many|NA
CATFRDASSGANVLTF
TGTGCCACTTTCCGGGACGCAAGCTCTGGGGCCAACGTCCTGACTTTC
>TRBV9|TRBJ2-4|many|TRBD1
CASSATGGGNIQYF
TGTGCCAGCAGCGCAACAGGGGGCGGAAACATTCAGTACTTC
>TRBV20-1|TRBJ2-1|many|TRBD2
CSASPQAGGHNEQFF
TGCAGTGCTAGCCCCCAAGCGGGAGGCCACAATGAGCAGTTCTTC
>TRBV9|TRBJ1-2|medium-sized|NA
CASSATGPYGYTF
TGTGCCAGCAGTGCGACGGGTCCCTATGGCTACACCTTC
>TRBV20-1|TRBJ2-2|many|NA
CSARGDRGNTGELFF
TGCAGTGCTAGAGGGGATAGGGGGAACACCGGGGAGCTGTTTTTT
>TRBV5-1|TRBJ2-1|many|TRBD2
CASSLVGRVDNEQFF
TGCGCCAGCAGCTTGGTGGGGAGGGTTGACAATGAGCAGTTCTTC